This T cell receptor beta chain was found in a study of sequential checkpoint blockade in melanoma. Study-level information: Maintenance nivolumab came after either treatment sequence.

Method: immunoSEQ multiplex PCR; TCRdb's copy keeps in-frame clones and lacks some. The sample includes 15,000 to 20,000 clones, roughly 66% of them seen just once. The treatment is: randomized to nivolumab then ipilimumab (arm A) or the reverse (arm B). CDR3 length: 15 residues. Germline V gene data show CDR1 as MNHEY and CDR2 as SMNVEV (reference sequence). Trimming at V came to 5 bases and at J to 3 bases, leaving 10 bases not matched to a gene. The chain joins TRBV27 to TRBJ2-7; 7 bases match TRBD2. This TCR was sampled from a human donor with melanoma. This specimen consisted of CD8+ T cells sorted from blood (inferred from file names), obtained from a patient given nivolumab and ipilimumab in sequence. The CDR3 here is CASSETGAGVYEQYF. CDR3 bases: TGTGCCAGCAGTGAGACCGGGGCGGGAGTCTACGAGCAGTACTTC.